The clone carrying this T cell receptor (beta chain) was seen a few times. The antigen remains undetermined. This sample was included in a study of beta chain features in type 1 diabetes. Expressed TCRB transcripts were sequenced after all isolated RNA was converted to cDNA. The method was immunoSEQ multiplex PCR; TCRdb's version includes in-frame clones alone and lacks a portion of them. In the table there are almost 350,000 clones, around 19% of which are singletons. It was via CD45RO/CCR7/CD25/CD127/CD95/CD27 that CD4+ naive, central memory, regulatory and stem cell-like memory cells were sorted. Each sorted fraction was over 95% pure. Study outcomes and limitations: Patients showed naive, central memory and Treg TCRB repertoires that appeared more similar than those of healthy donors. Among type 1 diabetes patients, VDJ junctions had fewer insertions and more deletions.

Germline V gene data show CDR1 as SGHRS and CDR2 as YFSETQ. Trimming stripped 4 bases from V and 5 bases from J, with 18 bases between. This CDR3 comprises 15 residues. The clonotype originates from a woman under 30 in good health. Input material: naive CD4+ T cells from blood. The rearrangement uses TRBV5-1 and TRBJ1-1; TRBD1 is a possible D gene (5 bases). The CDR3 reads CASSPPGQGGTEAFF. The CDR3 DNA is TGCGCCAGCAGCCCACCGGGCCAGGGAGGGACTGAAGCTTTCTTT.